This TCR beta chain was profiled in a study of blood T cell repertoires in COVID-19. Overall study: Specimens from acute and convalescent COVID-19 originated in the United States, Italy and Spain. Sources were T cells, B-cell-depleted T cells, or PBMCs; the material itself was cDNA or gDNA.

The CDR3 length is 17 residues. Germline CDR1 is LGHNA and CDR2 is YSLEER. J gave up 4 bases and V 3 bases, and 11 bases lay outside the gene matches. This clone has just one count. Original processing methods: How many nucleated cells were present was estimated from reference gene primer amplification. The assay was immunoSEQ multiplex PCR, and TCRdb's table has in-frame clones only and misses some. V and J calls plus clone size are reproduced from that table; the DNA served to infer D and trimming. The sample yields over 85,000 clones, over 80% seen once. This TCR was recovered from a man aged 45-60 years with acute or convalescent COVID-19. Material for sequencing was peripheral blood. V and J are TRBV4-3 and TRBJ2-2, with 7 positions matching TRBD2. CDR3 sequence: CASSHRGLGEGTGELFF. The CDR3 DNA reads TGCGCCAGCAGCCACCGTGGGCTAGGGGAGGGCACCGGGGAGCTGTTTTTT.